Listed here are 31 T cell receptor beta chains from one sample, sequenced in a study of OX40 agonist ivuxolimab in advanced cancers. Using immunoSEQ multiplex PCR, the repertoire was profiled, and TCRdb retains in-frame clones only, with some absent. The sample yields tens of thousands of clones, about 92% seen once. Sequences were derived from CD4+ or CD8+ T cells sorted from blood, sampled in a trial of the OX40 agonist ivuxolimab. The receptors were sampled from an adult with an advanced solid tumor such as melanoma, head and neck, liver or kidney cancer.

V usage is TRBV6-1 and J usage is TRBJ2-5, with 9 bases fitting TRBD1. TRBJ2-7 explains the end of the DNA better; the J call may be wrong. This CDR3 has 15 residues. Germline lookup yields CDR1 MNHNS and CDR2 SASEGT. CDR3 coding DNA: TGTGCCAGCAGTGAATTGGGACAGGGATACTACGAGCAGTACTTC. This encodes CASSELGQGYYEQYF.

The rearrangement links TRBV6-5 to TRBJ2-7, with 9 positions matching TRBD1. The V gene's germline CDR1 is MNHEY and CDR2 SVGAGI. V shed 6 bases, J shed 7 bases, and the junction held 7 bases outside the gene matches. The CDR3 runs to 13 residues. The CDR3 bases are TGTGCCAGCAGCTTACAGGGGGCGCTGGAGCAGTACTTC. Amino acid sequence: CASSLQGALEQYF.

The chain carries TRBV7-9 and TRBJ2-3; the D gene is possibly TRBD1 (5 bases). V dropped 2 bases and J dropped 4 bases, with 10 bases sitting between them. The CDR3 covers 14 residues. From germline, CDR1 is SEHNR and CDR2 FQNEAQ (reference sequence). DNA of the CDR3: TGTGCCAGCAGCTTAAGTTTACAGGCAGATACGCAGTATTTT. Its protein product is CASSLSLQADTQYF. Full variable domain (rest looked up from reference TRBV7-9 and TRBJ2-3): DTGVSQNPRHKITKRGQNVTFRCDPISEHNRLYWYRQTLGQGPEFLTYFQNEAQLEKSRLLSDRFSAERPKGSFSTLEIQRTEQGDSAMYLCASSLSLQADTQYFGPGTRLTVL.

This clone was observed a few times. The V call is TRBV2, the J call TRBJ1-1; no definite D call. The CDR3 is made up of 13 amino acids. CDR1 SNHLY and CDR2 FYNNEI come from the germline V gene. Trimming left V 8 bases short and J 1 base short, with 11 bases between. CDR3 sequence (DNA): TGTGCCAGCCTCCGACCGAAGAACACTGAAGCTTTCTTT. Protein sequence: CASLRPKNTEAFF.

The chain uses TRBV19 and TRBJ2-7, with D unresolved. The V and J ends lost 6 bases and 1 base respectively, with 13 bases between them. CDR1 is LNHDA and CDR2 is SQIVND in the germline V gene (reference sequence). This CDR3 region has 14 residues. CDR3 DNA sequence: TGTGCCAGTAGCGGGCAGGAAGAGTCCTACGAGCAGTACTTC. As protein: CASSGQEESYEQYF.

The chain recombines TRBV6-1 with TRBJ2-1, with D perhaps TRBD1 (7 bases). The CDR3 runs to 12 residues. CDR1 and CDR2 from the germline V gene are MNHNS and SASEGT. Deletions cut 7 bases from V and 7 bases from J, with 11 bases between. CDR3 sequence reads: CASIQGRNEQFF. As DNA, the CDR3 is TGTGCCAGCATACAGGGGAGGAATGAGCAGTTCTTC.

The chain employs TRBV29-1 and TRBJ1-2; no reliable D call. The germline V and J ends were trimmed by 4 bases and 3 bases, with 9 bases remaining between them. This CDR3 contains 12 residues. Germline V gene lookup returns CDR1 SQVTM and CDR2 ANQGSEA. Here the CDR3 reads CSVVGVHYGYTF. The CDR3 region has the DNA TGCAGCGTTGTGGGAGTTCACTATGGCTACACCTTC. The full variable domain, in which reference TRBV29-1 and TRBJ1-2 provide the parts outside the CDR3, is SAVISQKPSRDICQRGTSLTIQCQVDSQVTMMFWYRQQPGQSLTLIATANQGSEATYESGFVIDKFPISRPNLTFSTLTVSNMSPEDSSIYLCSVVGVHYGYTFGSGTRLTVV.

This chain joins TRBV27 and TRBJ2-5; 9 bases are a match to TRBD1. The V segment lost 6 bases and the J segment 5 bases; nucleotides outside the gene matches: 7. Germline V CDR1 and CDR2: MNHEY, SMNVEV (reference sequence). CDR3 length: 14 residues. The chain's CDR3 is CASSPQGATETQYF. The CDR3 nucleotides are TGTGCCAGCAGCCCACAGGGGGCCACGGAGACCCAGTACTTC.

The V gene is TRBV15, the J gene TRBJ2-1; 7 nucleotides align to TRBD2. Germline CDR1 is LNHNV and CDR2 is YYDKDF (reference sequence). The J segment lost 3 bases and the V segment lost 8 bases, leaving 4 bases of the junction unmatched. The CDR3 is 13 residues long. The DNA of the CDR3 is TGTGCCACCGCGGGGGTAAGCTACAATGAGCAGTTCTTC. It yields the protein CATAGVSYNEQFF.

V usage is TRBV13 and J usage is TRBJ2-7, with 8 bases fitting TRBD1. Germline V gene data show CDR1 as PRHDT and CDR2 as FYEKMQ (reference sequence). V shed 0 bases and J 3 bases; nucleotides not matched to a gene: 7. The CDR3 is 16 residues long. The CDR3 nucleotides read TGTGCCAGCAGCTTAGGGCCCCCCGGACAGGGCTACGAGCAGTACTTC. It codes for CASSLGPPGQGYEQYF.

In regard to this clone: At the DNA level, this CDR3 is encoded by other sequences in the same sample as well. This sequence joins TRBV27 and TRBJ2-1, with 15 bases lining up with TRBD2. Trimming took 5 bases from V and 4 from J; bases not matched to a gene: 3. This CDR3 comprises 16 residues. Germline V gene data show CDR1 as MNHEY and CDR2 as SMNVEV (reference sequence). The CDR3 sequence: CASSLGTSGGYNEQFF. CDR3 in DNA: TGTGCCAGCAGTCTCGGGACTAGCGGGGGGTACAATGAGCAGTTCTTC.

The chain recombines TRBV6-5 with TRBJ2-7; 8 bases are shared with TRBD1. Germline V lookup: CDR1 MNHEY, CDR2 SVGAGI. Unmatched junction bases numbered 6, after V lost 0 bases and J lost 2 bases. The CDR3 contains 16 residues. This CDR3 is CASSYSWGQEAYEQYF. The DNA of the CDR3 is TGTGCCAGCAGTTACTCCTGGGGACAGGAGGCCTACGAGCAGTACTTC.

This clone appeared once. The CDR3 here is CASTGPDRGLRGYTF. For the CDR3, the DNA is TGTGCCAGCACCGGACCTGACAGGGGGCTGAGGGGCTACACCTTC. The chain is built from TRBV6-1 and TRBJ1-2; 10 nucleotides agree with TRBD1. This CDR3 spans 15 amino acids. V dropped 7 bases and J dropped 8; count of bases not matched to a gene: 13. From germline, CDR1 is MNHNS and CDR2 SASEGT.

The rearrangement joins TRBV27 to TRBJ2-5, with D possibly being TRBD2 (6 bases). The J call may be faulty, since TRBJ2-7 better matches the DNA end. Germline values: CDR1 MNHEY, CDR2 SMNVEV (reference sequence). This CDR3 contains 13 residues. CDR3 region: CASSLGGSYEQYF. Written as DNA, the CDR3 is TGTGCCAGCAGTTTAGGGGGGTCCTACGAGCAGTACTTC.

The chain employs TRBV7-9 and TRBJ2-1, with D tentatively TRBD2 (5 bases). CDR3 length: 12 residues. V was clipped by 5 bases and J by 7 bases, with 9 bases between them. Looked up from germline, CDR1 is SEHNR and CDR2 is FQNEAQ (reference sequence). CDR3 DNA sequence: TGTGCCAGCAGCCGGGGTGGGAATGAGCAGTTCTTC. Its translation: CASSRGGNEQFF.

The chain has TRBV27 and TRBJ1-6, with TRBD1 matching over 8 bases. The CDR3 is 16 amino acids. Unmatched junction bases numbered 12, after V lost 6 bases and J lost 8 bases. Germline lookup yields CDR1 MNHEY and CDR2 SMNVEV (reference sequence). Here the CDR3 DNA reads TGTGCCAGCAGGGACTTGACAGGGGATGGTGATTCACCCCTCCACTTT. Protein sequence: CASRDLTGDGDSPLHF.

The CDR3 sequence: CASSPRISYEQYF. The CDR3 nucleotides read TGTGCCAGCAGCCCAAGGATTAGCTACGAGCAGTACTTC. The chain is built from TRBV9 and TRBJ2-7; D is unclear. The V gene's germline CDR1 is SGDLS and CDR2 YYNGEE. The CDR3 spans 13 residues. The V gene lost 4 bases and the J gene lost 3 bases, with 11 bases spanning the gap.

The chain employs TRBV5-1 and TRBJ2-1; 11 positions match TRBD2. CDR3 length: 17 amino acids. Trimming cost V 0 bases and J 7 bases; bases outside gene matches: 9. Germline values: CDR1 SGHRS, CDR2 YFSETQ. The CDR3 coding sequence is TGCGCCAGCAGCTTGGCCGAGAGACTAGCGGGGCGGAATGAGCAGTTCTTC. Translation: CASSLAERLAGRNEQFF.

The CDR3 DNA follows: TGTGCTATTTACAATGAGCAGTTCTTC. This sequence encodes CAIYNEQFF. The V and J genes are TRBV12-5 and TRBJ2-1, with D unresolved. Germline-derived CDR1 and CDR2 are LGHNT and FRNRAP. V gave up 10 bases and J gave up 4 bases, with 2 bases separating them. This CDR3 contains 9 residues.

The rearrangement joins TRBV6-5 to TRBJ1-1; no definite D call. The CDR3 spans 14 residues. Trimming took 6 bases from V and 3 from J, leaving 14 bases between them. Germline assignment: CDR1 MNHEY and CDR2 SVGAGI. For the CDR3, the DNA is TGTGCCAGCAGGGCAATCAATCAGGACACTGAAGCTTTCTTT. Protein: CASRAINQDTEAFF.

The J gene is TRBJ1-5, the V gene TRBV6-6; D perhaps matches TRBD1 (5 bases). Germline assignment: CDR1 MNHNY and CDR2 SVGAGI (reference sequence). The CDR3 has 14 amino acids. Trimming cost V 4 bases and J 6 bases, with 13 bases left between them. CDR3 sequence reads: CASSLWGSGQPQHF. CDR3 DNA sequence: TGTGCCAGCAGTTTATGGGGGAGCGGTCAGCCCCAGCATTTT.

J is TRBJ2-1 and V is TRBV15; the D gene could be TRBD1 or TRBD2 (5 bases each). This CDR3 spans 17 amino acids. The germline gives CDR1 LNHNV, CDR2 YYDKDF (reference sequence). V gave up 1 base and J gave up 5 bases, with 18 bases separating them. In nucleotides, the CDR3 is TGTGCCACCAGCAGAGGAGATCCAGAGGGGCTGGACAATGAGCAGTTCTTC. This encodes CATSRGDPEGLDNEQFF. Looking up the rest from reference TRBV15 and TRBJ2-1 gives the full variable domain: DAMVIQNPRYQVTQFGKPVTLSCSQTLNHNVMYWYQQKSSQAPKLLFHYYDKDFNNEADTPDNFQSRRPNTSFCFLDIRSPGLGDTAMYLCATSRGDPEGLDNEQFFGPGTRLTVL.

The sample holds one count of this clone. The rearrangement joins TRBV6-5 to TRBJ1-1; D is unclear. Looked up from germline, CDR1 is MNHEY and CDR2 is SVGAGI. The CDR3 totals 13 residues. Deletions cut 8 bases from V and 0 bases from J, with 10 bases between. CDR3 loop: CASGVSLNTEAFF. The DNA for the CDR3 is TGTGCCAGCGGGGTTAGCCTGAACACTGAAGCTTTCTTT.

The table lists this clone with a few counts. This CDR3 is CASSQGTSGGDPDNEQFF. The CDR3 DNA reads TGTGCCAGCAGCCAAGGAACTAGCGGGGGAGATCCCGACAATGAGCAGTTCTTC. V gene TRBV4-2 combines with J gene TRBJ2-1, with 11 bases identical to TRBD2. This CDR3 contains 18 residues. With V trimmed by 1 base and J by 5 bases, 10 bases remained unmatched. Germline-derived CDR1 and CDR2 are LGHNA and YNFKEQ.

The V gene is TRBV11-3, the J gene TRBJ2-3; D is unresolved. V was cut by 5 bases and J by 1 base, with 10 bases left in between. Per the germline V gene, CDR1 is SGHNT and CDR2 is YENEEA. This CDR3 has 14 amino acids. The CDR3 loop reads CASSPDGRTDTQYF. DNA of the CDR3: TGTGCCAGCAGCCCGGACGGCCGCACAGATACGCAGTATTTT.

V gene TRBV25-1 combines with J gene TRBJ1-4; no reliable D call. Deletions cut 2 bases from V and 6 bases from J, with 19 bases between. The CDR3 is made up of 17 amino acids. The germline gives CDR1 MGHDK, CDR2 SYGVNS. In DNA, the CDR3 is TGTGCCAGCAGTGAACTACTCGCTGGACCTCGGGATGAAAAACTGTTTTTT. Protein sequence: CASSELLAGPRDEKLFF.

This chain connects TRBV5-1 to TRBJ2-1; TRBD1 agrees at 7 bases. This CDR3 comprises 14 residues. Trimming took 4 bases from V and 3 from J; bases not matched to a gene: 4. Germline assignment: CDR1 SGHRS and CDR2 YFSETQ. The CDR3 region has the DNA TGCGCCAGCAGCCTAGACAGGGACTACAATGAGCAGTTCTTC. Protein: CASSLDRDYNEQFF.

This clone is a singleton in its sample. The chain carries TRBV4-3 and TRBJ2-5; 7 bases line up with TRBD1. This CDR3 spans 17 amino acids. Trimming at V came to 1 base and at J to 5 bases, leaving 13 bases not matched to a gene. Germline CDR1 is LGHNA and CDR2 is YSLEER. CDR3 sequence (DNA): TGCGCCAGCAGCCAAGGGCTTTCCAGACAGGGCCTGGAGACCCAGTACTTC. Translated: CASSQGLSRQGLETQYF.

This clone was detected only once. DNA for the CDR3: TGTGCCAGCAGCTTCCTGGGGTACGAGCAGTACTTC. It specifies CASSFLGYEQYF. The chain uses TRBV5-6 and TRBJ2-7, with D uncertain. V lost 2 bases, J lost 4 bases, and 7 bases lay in between. The germline V gene encodes CDR1 SGHDT and CDR2 YYEEEE. This CDR3 has 12 residues. The whole variable domain, filled in from reference TRBV5-6 and TRBJ2-7, reads DAGVTQSPTHLIKTRGQQVTLRCSPKSGHDTVSWYQQALGQGPQFIFQYYEEEERQRGNFPDRFSGHQFPNYSSELNVNALLLGDSALYLCASSFLGYEQYFGPGTRLTVT.

This clone occurred once. J is TRBJ1-1 and V is TRBV9; possibly TRBD1 for D (6 bases). Germline CDR1 is SGDLS and CDR2 is YYNGEE. The V end lost 3 bases, the J end lost 1 base, and 13 bases lay between the germline ends. The CDR3 has 15 residues. DNA for the CDR3: TGTGCCAGCAGCGCGGCGGGGGGCCCGAACACTGAAGCTTTCTTT. Translated, it gives CASSAAGGPNTEAFF.

The chain combines TRBV19 with TRBJ2-5; the match to TRBD1 covers 8 bases. Germline-derived CDR1 and CDR2 are LNHDA and SQIVND (reference sequence). The junction had 7 bases not matched to a gene; V was cut back by 0 bases and J by 1 base. CDR3 size: 17 residues. CDR3 region: CASSIDRPGQAQETQYF. The CDR3 DNA reads as TGTGCCAGTAGTATAGATAGACCGGGACAGGCCCAAGAGACCCAGTACTTC.